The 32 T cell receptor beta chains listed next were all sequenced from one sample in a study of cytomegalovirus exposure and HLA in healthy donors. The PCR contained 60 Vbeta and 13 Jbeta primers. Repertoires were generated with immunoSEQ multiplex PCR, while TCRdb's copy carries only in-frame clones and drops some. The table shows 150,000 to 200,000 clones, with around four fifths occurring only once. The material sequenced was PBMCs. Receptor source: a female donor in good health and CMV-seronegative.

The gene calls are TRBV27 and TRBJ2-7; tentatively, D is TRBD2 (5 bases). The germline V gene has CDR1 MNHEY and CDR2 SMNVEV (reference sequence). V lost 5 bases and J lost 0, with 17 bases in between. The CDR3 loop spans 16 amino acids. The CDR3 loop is CASSNRPAEFSYEQYF. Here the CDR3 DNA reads TGTGCCAGCAGTAATCGTCCAGCGGAATTCTCCTACGAGCAGTACTTC.

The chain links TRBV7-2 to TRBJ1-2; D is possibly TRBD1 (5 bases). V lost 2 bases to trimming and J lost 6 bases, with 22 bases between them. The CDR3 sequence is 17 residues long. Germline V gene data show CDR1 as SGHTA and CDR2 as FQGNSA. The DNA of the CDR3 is TGTGCCAGCAGCTTATTTTCAGCGTTTGGGCAGGGTAATGGCTACACCTTC. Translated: CASSLFSAFGQGNGYTF.

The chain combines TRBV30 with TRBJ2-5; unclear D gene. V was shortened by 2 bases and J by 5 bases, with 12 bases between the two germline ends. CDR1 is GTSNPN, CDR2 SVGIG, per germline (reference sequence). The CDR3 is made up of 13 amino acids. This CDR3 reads CAWSYQASETQYF. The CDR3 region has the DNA TGTGCCTGGAGTTATCAAGCTTCGGAGACCCAGTACTTC.

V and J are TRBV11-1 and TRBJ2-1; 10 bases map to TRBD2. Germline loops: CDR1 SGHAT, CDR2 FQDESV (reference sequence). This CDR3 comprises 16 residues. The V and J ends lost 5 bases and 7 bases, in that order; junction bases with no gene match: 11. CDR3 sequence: CASSRGVAGGVNEQFF. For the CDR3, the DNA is TGTGCCAGCAGCCGGGGGGTAGCGGGGGGAGTGAATGAGCAGTTCTTC.

The CDR3 loop reads CASSSIQGGTDTQYF. The CDR3 DNA sequence: TGTGCCAGCAGCTCCATTCAGGGAGGGACAGATACGCAGTATTTT. The chain is built from TRBV7-3 and TRBJ2-3, with 7 bases identical to TRBD2. V gave up 4 bases and J gave up 3 bases; unmatched junction bases: 7. From germline, CDR1 is SGHTA and CDR2 FQGTGA. The CDR3 extends over 15 amino acids. Filled out from reference TRBV7-3 and TRBJ2-3, the complete variable domain reads GAGVSQTPSNKVTEKGKYVELRCDPISGHTALYWYRQSLGQGPEFLIYFQGTGAADDSGLPNDRFFAVRPEGSVSTLKIQRTERGDSAVYLCASSSIQGGTDTQYFGPGTRLTVL.

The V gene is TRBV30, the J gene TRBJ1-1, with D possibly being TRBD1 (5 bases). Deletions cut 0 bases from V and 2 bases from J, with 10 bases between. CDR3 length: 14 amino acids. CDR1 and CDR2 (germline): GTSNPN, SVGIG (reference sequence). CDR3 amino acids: CAWSVQVFNTEAFF. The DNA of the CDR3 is TGTGCCTGGAGTGTACAGGTTTTCAACACTGAAGCTTTCTTT.

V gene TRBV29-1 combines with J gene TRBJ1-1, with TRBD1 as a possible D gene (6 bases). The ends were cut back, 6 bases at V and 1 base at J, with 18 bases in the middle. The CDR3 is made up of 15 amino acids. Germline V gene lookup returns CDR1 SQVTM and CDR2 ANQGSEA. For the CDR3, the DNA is TGCAGCGTAACTTCTCCGGACAGAAGGAACACTGAAGCTTTCTTT. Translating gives CSVTSPDRRNTEAFF.

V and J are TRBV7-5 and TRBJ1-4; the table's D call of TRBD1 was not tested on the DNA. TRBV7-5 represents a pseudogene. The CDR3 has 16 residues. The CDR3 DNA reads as TGTGCCAGAAGCTTAGTCTCGGACAGGGGGCTTGAAAAACTGTTTTTT. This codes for CARSLVSDRGLEKLFF.

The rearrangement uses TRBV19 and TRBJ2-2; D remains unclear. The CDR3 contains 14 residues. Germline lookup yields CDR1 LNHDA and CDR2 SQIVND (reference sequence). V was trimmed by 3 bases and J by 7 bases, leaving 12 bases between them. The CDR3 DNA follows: TGTGCCAGTAGTATTTATTTTTACGGCGGGGAGCTGTTTTTT. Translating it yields CASSIYFYGGELFF.

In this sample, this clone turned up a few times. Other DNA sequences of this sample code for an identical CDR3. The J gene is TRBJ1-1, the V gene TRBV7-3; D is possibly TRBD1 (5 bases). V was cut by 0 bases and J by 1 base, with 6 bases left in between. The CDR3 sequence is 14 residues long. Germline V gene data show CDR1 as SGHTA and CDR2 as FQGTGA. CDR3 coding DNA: TGTGCCAGCAGCTTAACGGGGGGGAACACTGAAGCTTTCTTT. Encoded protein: CASSLTGGNTEAFF.

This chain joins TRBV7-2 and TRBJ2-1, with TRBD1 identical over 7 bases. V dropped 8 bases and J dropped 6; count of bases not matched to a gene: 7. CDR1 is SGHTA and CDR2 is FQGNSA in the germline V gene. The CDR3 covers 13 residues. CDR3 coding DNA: TGTGCCAGCCGGACAGGATCCCGCAATGAGCAGTTCTTC. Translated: CASRTGSRNEQFF. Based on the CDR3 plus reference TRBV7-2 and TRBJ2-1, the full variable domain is GAGVSQSPSNKVTEKGKDVELRCDPISGHTALYWYRQSLGQGLEFLIYFQGNSAPDKSGLPSDRFSAERTGGSVSTLTIQRTQQEDSAVYLCASRTGSRNEQFFGPGTRLTVL.

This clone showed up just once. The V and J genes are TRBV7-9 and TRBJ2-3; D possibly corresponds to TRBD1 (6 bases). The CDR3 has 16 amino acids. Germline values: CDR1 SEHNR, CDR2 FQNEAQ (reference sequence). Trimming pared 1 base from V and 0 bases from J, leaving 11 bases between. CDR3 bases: TGTGCCAGCAGCTTAGGACAGGCCTATAGCACAGATACGCAGTATTTT. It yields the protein CASSLGQAYSTDTQYF.

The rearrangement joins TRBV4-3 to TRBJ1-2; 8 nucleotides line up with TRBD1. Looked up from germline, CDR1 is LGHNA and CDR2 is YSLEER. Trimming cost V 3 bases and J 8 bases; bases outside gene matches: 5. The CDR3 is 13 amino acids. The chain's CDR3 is CASSHDRGRGYTF. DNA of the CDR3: TGCGCCAGCAGCCACGACAGGGGAAGAGGCTACACCTTC.

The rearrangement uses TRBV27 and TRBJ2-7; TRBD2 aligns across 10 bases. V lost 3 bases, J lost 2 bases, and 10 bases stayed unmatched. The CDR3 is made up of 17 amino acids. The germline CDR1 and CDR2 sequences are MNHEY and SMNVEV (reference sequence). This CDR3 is CASSFGLAGASPYEQYF. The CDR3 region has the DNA TGTGCCAGCAGTTTCGGGCTAGCGGGGGCCTCACCCTACGAGCAGTACTTC.

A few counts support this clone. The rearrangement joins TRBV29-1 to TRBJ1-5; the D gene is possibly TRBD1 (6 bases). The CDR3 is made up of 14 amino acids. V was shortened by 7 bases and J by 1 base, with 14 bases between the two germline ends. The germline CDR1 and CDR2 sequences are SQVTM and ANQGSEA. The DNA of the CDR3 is TGCAGCGCAAGGGTGAGGGGGAGCAATCAGCCCCAGCATTTT. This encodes CSARVRGSNQPQHF.

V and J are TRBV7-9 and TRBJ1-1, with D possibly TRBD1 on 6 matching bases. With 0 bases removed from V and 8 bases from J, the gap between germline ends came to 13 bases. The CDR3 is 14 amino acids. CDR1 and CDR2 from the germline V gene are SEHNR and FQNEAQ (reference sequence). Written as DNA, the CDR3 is TGTGCCAGCAGCTTAGCAGGGGGTAACCCAGAAGCTTTCTTT. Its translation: CASSLAGGNPEAFF.

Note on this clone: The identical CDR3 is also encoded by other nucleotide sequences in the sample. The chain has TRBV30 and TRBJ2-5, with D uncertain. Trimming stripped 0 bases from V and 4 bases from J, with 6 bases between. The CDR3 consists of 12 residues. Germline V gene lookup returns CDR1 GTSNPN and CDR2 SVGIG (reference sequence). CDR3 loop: CAWSVRRETQYF. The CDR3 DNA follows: TGTGCCTGGAGTGTAAGGAGAGAGACCCAGTACTTC.

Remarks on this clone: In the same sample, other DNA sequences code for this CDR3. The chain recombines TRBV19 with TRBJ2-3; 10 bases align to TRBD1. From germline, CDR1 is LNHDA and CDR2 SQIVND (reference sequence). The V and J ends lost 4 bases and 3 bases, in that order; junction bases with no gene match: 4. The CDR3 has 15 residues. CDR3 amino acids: CASSTPGQGTDTQYF. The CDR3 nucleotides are TGTGCCAGTAGTACCCCGGGACAGGGGACAGATACGCAGTATTTT.

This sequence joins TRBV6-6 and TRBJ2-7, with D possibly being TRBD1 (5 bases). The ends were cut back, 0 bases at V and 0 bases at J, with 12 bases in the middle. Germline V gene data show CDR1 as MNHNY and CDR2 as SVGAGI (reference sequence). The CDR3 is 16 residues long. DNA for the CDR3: TGTGCCAGCAGTTACTCGGTCCAGGGCCTCTCCTACGAGCAGTACTTC. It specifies CASSYSVQGLSYEQYF.

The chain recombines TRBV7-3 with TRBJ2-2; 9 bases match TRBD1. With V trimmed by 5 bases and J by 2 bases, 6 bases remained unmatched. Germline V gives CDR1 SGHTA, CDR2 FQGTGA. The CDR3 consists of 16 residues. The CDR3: CASSHGGQGNTGELFF. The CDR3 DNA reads TGTGCCAGCAGCCACGGGGGACAGGGTAACACCGGGGAGCTGTTTTTT.

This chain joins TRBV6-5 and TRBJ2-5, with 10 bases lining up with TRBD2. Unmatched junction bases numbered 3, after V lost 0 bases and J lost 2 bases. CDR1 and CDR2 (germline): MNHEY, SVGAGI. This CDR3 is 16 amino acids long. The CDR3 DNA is TGTGCCAGCAGTTACTCGGTAGCGGGGGGACAAGAGACCCAGTACTTC. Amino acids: CASSYSVAGGQETQYF.

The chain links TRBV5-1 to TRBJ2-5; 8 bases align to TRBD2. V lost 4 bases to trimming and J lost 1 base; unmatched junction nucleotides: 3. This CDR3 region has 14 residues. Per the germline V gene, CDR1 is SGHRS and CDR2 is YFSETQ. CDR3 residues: CASSAAGGQETQYF. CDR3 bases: TGCGCCAGCAGCGCTGCGGGGGGCCAAGAGACCCAGTACTTC.

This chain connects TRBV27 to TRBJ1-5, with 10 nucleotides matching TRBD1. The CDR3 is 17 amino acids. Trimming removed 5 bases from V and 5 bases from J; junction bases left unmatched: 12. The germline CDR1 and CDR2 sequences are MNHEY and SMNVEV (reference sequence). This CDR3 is CASSASFWDRGYQPQHF. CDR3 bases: TGTGCCAGCAGTGCGTCCTTCTGGGACAGGGGTTATCAGCCCCAGCATTTT.

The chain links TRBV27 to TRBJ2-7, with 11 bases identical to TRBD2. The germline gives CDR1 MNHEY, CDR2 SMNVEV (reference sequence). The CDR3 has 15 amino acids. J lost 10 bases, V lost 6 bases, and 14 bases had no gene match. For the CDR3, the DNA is TGTGCCAGCAGCTCAAATACCGGGACTAGCGGACGTCAGTACTTC. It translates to CASSSNTGTSGRQYF.

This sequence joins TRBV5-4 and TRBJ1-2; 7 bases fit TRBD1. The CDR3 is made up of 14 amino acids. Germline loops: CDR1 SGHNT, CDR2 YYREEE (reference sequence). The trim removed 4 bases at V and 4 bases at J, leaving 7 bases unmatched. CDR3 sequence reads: CASSGGGLIYGYTF. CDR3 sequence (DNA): TGTGCCAGCAGCGGAGGGGGCTTAATCTATGGCTACACCTTC.

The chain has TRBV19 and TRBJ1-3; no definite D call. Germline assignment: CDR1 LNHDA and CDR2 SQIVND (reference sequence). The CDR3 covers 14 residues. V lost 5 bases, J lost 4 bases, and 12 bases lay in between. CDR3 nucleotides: TGTGCCAGTAGTGTCCTTGCGAGAGGAAACACCATATATTTT. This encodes CASSVLARGNTIYF.

In DNA form, the CDR3 reads TGTGCCAGCAGCTTCCGGGACAGGGATTTCTACGAGACCCAGTACTTC. Its protein product is CASSFRDRDFYETQYF. The chain couples TRBV9 to TRBJ2-5, with 9 bases matching TRBD1. CDR3 length: 16 residues. V trimming: 4 bases; J trimming: 5 bases; junction bases outside the gene matches: 12. Looked up from germline, CDR1 is SGDLS and CDR2 is YYNGEE.

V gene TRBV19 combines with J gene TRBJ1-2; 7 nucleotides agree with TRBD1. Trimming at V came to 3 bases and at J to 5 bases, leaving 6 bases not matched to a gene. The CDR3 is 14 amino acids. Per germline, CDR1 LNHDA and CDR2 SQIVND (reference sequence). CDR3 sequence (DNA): TGTGCCAGTAGTATCAGGGGGTTACGGTATGGCTACACCTTC. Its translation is CASSIRGLRYGYTF.

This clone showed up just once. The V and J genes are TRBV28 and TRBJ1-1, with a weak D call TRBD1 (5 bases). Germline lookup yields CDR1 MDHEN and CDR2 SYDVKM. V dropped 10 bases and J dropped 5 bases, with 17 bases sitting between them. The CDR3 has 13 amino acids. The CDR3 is CAIKPGDGTEAFF. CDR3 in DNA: TGTGCCATCAAACCGGGGGACGGAACTGAAGCTTTCTTT.

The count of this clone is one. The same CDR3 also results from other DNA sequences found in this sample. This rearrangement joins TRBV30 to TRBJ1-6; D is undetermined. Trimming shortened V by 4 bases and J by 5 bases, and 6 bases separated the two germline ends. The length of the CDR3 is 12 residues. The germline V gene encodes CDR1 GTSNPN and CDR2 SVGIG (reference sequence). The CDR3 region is CAWTLNNSPLHF. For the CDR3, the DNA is TGTGCCTGGACTCTTAATAATTCACCCCTCCACTTT.

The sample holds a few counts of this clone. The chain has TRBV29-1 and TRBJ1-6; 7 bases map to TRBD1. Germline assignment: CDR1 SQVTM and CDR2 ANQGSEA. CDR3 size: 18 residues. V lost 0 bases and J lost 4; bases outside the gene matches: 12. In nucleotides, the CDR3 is TGCAGCGTTGAAGATCCTAGGGGGTACAGGGGATATAATTCACCCCTCCACTTT. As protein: CSVEDPRGYRGYNSPLHF.

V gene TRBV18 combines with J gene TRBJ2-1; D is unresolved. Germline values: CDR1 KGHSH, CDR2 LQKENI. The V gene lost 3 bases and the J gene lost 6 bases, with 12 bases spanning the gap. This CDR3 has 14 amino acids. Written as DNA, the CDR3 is TGTGCCAGCTCACCGGTAGATCCTGCCAATGAGCAGTTCTTC. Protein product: CASSPVDPANEQFF.